This T cell receptor (beta chain) was recovered during a study of regulatory and conventional T cells in RAG deficiency. Method: immunoSEQ multiplex PCR; TCRdb's copy keeps in-frame clones and lacks some. This sample carries some 30,000 clones, 89% of them seen once, and the ten largest clones take roughly an eighth. Concerning this clone: Its antigen is as yet unknown.

The germline V gene has CDR1 MDHEN and CDR2 SYDVKM. The CDR3 has 15 amino acids. V gave up 3 bases and J gave up 0 bases; unmatched junction bases: 4. General study findings and limits: Patient subsets had shorter CDR3s; Omenn Treg-Tconv overlap exceeded 75%. Other subsets showed roughly 10-fold reductions, but Treg unique TCR beta sequences fell 80 to 100-fold in these patients.

This sample also belongs to another study, concerning regulatory T cells. As that study records: Primers: 52 TRBV forward and 13 TRBJ reverse. Skewed V and J usage and few unique V-J pairs marked patient repertoires, most in Tregs.

The specimen sequenced was CD8+ T cells sorted from blood. The chain recombines TRBV28 with TRBJ2-7, with 8 bases that match TRBD2. The TCR originated in a human donor in good health. The CDR3 reads CASSLGREDSYEQYF. For the CDR3, the DNA is TGTGCCAGCAGTTTGGGGCGGGAGGACTCCTACGAGCAGTACTTC.